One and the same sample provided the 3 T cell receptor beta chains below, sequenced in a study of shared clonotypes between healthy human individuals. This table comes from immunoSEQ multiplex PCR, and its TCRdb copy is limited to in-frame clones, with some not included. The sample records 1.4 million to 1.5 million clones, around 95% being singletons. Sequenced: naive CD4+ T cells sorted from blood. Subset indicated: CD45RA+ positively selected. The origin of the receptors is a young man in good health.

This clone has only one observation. As DNA, the CDR3 is TGTGCCACCTTGAAGCAGTGGGGGCGCAGGGCTGAAGCTTTCTTT. Translated, it gives CATLKQWGRRAEAFF. V is TRBV28 and J is TRBJ1-1, with D possibly being TRBD1 (6 bases). Germline V gene sequence: CDR1 MDHEN, CDR2 SYDVKM. This CDR3 is built from 15 residues. V lost 10 bases, J lost 6 bases, and 24 bases lay in between.

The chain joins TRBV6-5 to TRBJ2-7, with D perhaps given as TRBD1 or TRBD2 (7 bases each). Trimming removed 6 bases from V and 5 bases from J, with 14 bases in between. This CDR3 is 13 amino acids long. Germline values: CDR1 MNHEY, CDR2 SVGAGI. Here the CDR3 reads CASRDSGGDEQYF. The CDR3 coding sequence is TGTGCCAGCAGAGACTCAGGGGGGGACGAGCAGTACTTC.

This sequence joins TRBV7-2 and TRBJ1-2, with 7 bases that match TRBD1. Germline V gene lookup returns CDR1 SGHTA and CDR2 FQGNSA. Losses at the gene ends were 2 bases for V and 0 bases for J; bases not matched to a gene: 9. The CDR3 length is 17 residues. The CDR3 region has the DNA TGTGCCAGCAGCTTAACAGGGGCCTTCTTAGCTAACTATGGCTACACCTTC. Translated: CASSLTGAFLANYGYTF.